This T cell receptor (beta chain) was recorded in a study of CD8 T cells in ankylosing spondylitis. Whole-study results and caveats: Researchers reportedly found disease-linked clones significantly enriched in matched ankylosing spondylitis synovial fluid. Within peripheral blood, clones linked to disease were CD8+ and relatively rare.

TCRdb passed the 5' RACE reads through MiXCR, listing each CDR3 protein once. The profile covers approximately 340,000 distinct CDR3 sequences, with over 12% appearing a single time and 1.1% taken by the ten largest. This clonotype showed up just a few times. Its antigen remains unknown. Germline CDR1 SGHRS, CDR2 YFSETQ. V lost 0 bases and J lost 7, with 8 bases in between. This CDR3 region has 14 residues. The chain couples TRBV5-1 to TRBJ1-6; the D gene is possibly TRBD1 (6 bases). Sequencing was performed on blood, either unsorted or a sorted T cell fraction (not recorded which). This clonotype originated in a male donor with ankylosing spondylitis or in good health (not recorded which). For the CDR3, the DNA is TGCGCCAGCAGCTTGGGACAGGAGAATTCACCCCTCCACTTT. Its protein product is CASSLGQENSPLHF.